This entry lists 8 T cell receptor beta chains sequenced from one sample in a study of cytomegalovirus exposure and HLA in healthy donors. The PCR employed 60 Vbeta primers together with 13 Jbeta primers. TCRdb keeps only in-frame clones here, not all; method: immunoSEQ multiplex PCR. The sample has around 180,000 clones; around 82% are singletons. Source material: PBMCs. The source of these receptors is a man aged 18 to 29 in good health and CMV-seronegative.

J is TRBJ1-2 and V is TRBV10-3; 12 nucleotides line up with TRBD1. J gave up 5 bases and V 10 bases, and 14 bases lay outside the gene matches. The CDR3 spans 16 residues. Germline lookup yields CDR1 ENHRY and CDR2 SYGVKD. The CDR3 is CATYFEGTGGGYGYTF. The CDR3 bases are TGTGCCACCTATTTCGAGGGGACAGGGGGCGGATATGGCTACACCTTC.

CDR3: CASSPRQGRGGSYEQYF. DNA for the CDR3: TGTGCCAGCAGCCCCCGGCAGGGGCGGGGGGGCTCCTACGAGCAGTACTTC. The chain carries TRBV11-2 and TRBJ2-5; 9 nucleotides match TRBD2. TRBJ2-7 matches the DNA end more closely, so the J call is doubtful. The length of the CDR3 is 17 residues. Germline loops: CDR1 SGHAT, CDR2 FQNNGV.

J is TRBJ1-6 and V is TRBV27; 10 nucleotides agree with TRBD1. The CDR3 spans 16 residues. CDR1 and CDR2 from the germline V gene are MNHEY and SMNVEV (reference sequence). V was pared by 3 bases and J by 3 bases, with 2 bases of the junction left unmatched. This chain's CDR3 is CASSFGQGGYNSPLHF. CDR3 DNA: TGTGCCAGCAGTTTTGGACAGGGGGGCTATAATTCACCCCTCCACTTT.

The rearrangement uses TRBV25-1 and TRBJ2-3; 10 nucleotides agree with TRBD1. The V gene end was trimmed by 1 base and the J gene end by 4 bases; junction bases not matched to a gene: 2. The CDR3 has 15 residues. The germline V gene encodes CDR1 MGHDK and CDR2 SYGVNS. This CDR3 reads CASSESGTGADTQYF. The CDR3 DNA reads TGTGCCAGCAGTGAATCGGGGACAGGGGCAGATACGCAGTATTTT.

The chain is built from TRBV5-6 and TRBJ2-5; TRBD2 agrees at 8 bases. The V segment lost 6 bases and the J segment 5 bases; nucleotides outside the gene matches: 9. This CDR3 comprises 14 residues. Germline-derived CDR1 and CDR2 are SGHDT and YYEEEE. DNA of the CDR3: TGTGCCAGCAAACGGCGGGGGGATGGGGAGACCCAGTACTTC. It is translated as CASKRRGDGETQYF.

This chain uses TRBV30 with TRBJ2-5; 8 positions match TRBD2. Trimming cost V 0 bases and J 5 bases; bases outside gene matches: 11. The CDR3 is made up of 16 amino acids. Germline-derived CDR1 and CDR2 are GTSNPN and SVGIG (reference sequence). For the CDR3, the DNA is TGTGCCTGGAGTGTACCGCGAACGGGAGGGTACGAGACCCAGTACTTC. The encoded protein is CAWSVPRTGGYETQYF.

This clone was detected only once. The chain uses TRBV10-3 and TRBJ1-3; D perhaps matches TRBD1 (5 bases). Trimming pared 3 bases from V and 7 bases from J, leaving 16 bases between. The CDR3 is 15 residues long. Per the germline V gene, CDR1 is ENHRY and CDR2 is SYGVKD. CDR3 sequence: CAISDPGGSWNTIYF. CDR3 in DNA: TGTGCCATCAGTGACCCGGGGGGTTCTTGGAACACCATATATTTT.

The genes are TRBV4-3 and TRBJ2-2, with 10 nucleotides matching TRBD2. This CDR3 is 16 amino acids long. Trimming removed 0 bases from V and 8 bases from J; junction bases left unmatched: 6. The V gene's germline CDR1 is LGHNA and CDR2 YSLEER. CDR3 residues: CASSQDKLAGSGELFF. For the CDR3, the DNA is TGCGCCAGCAGCCAAGATAAACTAGCGGGATCTGGGGAGCTGTTTTTT.